This T cell receptor beta chain emerged from a study of T cell repertoires in cytomegalovirus infection. Study details: Selected CMV epitopes included recently identified HLA-C-restricted ones as well as well-studied HLA-B-restricted ones. Both a matching HLA type and CMV infection were indicated by public TCR beta signatures.

Study conclusions and caveats: Ex vivo responses were dominated by HLA-C-restricted CMV-specific TCR beta clonotypes. Cumulative public TCR beta family frequency identified CMV carriers with the relevant HLA.

The CDR3 spans 15 residues. Germline CDR1 is SGHNT and CDR2 is YYREEE (reference sequence). V shed 5 bases and J shed 3 bases, with 14 bases lying between them. This clonotype was detected a few times. Antigen unknown. Via MiXCR, TCRdb re-called the reads, giving one row per CDR3 protein. The top ten hold roughly 13% of the sample, which has approximately 990,000 distinct CDR3 sequences, about a third seen once. This chain joins TRBV5-4 and TRBJ2-2, with D possibly being TRBD2 (6 bases). The receptor comes from a human donor in good health (CMV status not recorded). Some clones in this sample may be carry-over from other donors' samples. The material was cultured CD8+ T cells from PBMCs, obtained from culture after CMV antigen stimulation. The CDR3 nucleotides are TGTGCCAGCAGATCTAGCGACGGGGACACCGGGGAGCTGTTTTTT. Translated: CASRSSDGDTGELFF.